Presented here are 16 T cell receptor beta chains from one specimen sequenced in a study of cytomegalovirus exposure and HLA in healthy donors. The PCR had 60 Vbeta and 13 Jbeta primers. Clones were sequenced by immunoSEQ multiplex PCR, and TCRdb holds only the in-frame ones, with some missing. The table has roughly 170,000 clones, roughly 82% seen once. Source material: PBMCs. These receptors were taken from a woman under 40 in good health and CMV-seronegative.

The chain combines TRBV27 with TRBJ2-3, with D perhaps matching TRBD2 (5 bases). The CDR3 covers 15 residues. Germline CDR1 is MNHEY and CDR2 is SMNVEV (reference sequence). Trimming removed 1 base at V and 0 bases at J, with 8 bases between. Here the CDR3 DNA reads TGTGCCAGCAGTTTATACGGGGTCAGCACAGATACGCAGTATTTT. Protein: CASSLYGVSTDTQYF.

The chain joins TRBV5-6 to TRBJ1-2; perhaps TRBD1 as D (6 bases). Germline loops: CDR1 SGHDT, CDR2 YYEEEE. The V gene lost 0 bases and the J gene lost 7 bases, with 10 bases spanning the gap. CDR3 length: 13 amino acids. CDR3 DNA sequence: TGTGCCAGCAGCTTGGCCGGGGGGGCTGGCTACACCTTC. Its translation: CASSLAGGAGYTF.

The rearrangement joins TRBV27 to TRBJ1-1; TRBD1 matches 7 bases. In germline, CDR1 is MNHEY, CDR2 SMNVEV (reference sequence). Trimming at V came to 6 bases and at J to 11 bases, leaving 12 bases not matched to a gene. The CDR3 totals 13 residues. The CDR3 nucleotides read TGTGCCAGCAGGTCCGCACAGGGGTTTTTCGCTTTCTTT. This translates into CASRSAQGFFAFF.

The CDR3 coding sequence is TGTGCCAGCAGTCGCCTGGGGACTGGCGGGAGACCGGAAGAGACCCAGTACTTC. The encoded protein is CASSRLGTGGRPEETQYF. The chain joins TRBV14 to TRBJ2-5; the match to TRBD2 covers 7 bases. Germline V CDR1 and CDR2: SGHDN, FVKESK. The CDR3 has 18 residues. V lost 6 bases, J lost 3 bases, and 19 bases stayed unmatched.

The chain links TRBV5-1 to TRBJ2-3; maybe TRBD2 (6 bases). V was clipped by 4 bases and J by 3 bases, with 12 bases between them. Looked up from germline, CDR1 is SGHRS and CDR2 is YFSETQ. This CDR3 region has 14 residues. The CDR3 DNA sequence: TGCGCCAGCAGCAAGGAGGGCGGAACAGATACGCAGTATTTT. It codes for CASSKEGGTDTQYF.

Written as DNA, the CDR3 is TGTGCCAGCAGCCAAGGGGGTGGGCAGGGACGGACTGAAGCTTTCTTT. Protein sequence: CASSQGGGQGRTEAFF. The chain recombines TRBV7-3 with TRBJ1-1, with D possibly being TRBD1 (6 bases). Per germline, CDR1 SGHTA and CDR2 FQGTGA. This CDR3 is built from 16 residues. The ends were cut back, 5 bases at V and 5 bases at J, with 21 bases in the middle. Using reference TRBV7-3 and TRBJ1-1 for the parts outside the CDR3, the full variable domain is GAGVSQTPSNKVTEKGKYVELRCDPISGHTALYWYRQSLGQGPEFLIYFQGTGAADDSGLPNDRFFAVRPEGSVSTLKIQRTERGDSAVYLCASSQGGGQGRTEAFFGQGTRLTVV.

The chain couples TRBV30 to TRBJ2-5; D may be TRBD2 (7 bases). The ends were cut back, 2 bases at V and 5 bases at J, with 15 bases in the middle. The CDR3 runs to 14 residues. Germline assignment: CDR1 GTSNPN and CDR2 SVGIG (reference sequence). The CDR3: CAWSNRGAWETQYF. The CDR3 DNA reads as TGTGCCTGGAGTAACCGGGGGGCTTGGGAGACCCAGTACTTC.

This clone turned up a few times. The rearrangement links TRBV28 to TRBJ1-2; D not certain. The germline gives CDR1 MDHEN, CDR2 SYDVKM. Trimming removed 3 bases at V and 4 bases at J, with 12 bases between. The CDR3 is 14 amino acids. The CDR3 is CASSFGTRVYGYTF. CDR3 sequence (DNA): TGTGCCAGCAGTTTTGGAACGAGGGTCTATGGCTACACCTTC.

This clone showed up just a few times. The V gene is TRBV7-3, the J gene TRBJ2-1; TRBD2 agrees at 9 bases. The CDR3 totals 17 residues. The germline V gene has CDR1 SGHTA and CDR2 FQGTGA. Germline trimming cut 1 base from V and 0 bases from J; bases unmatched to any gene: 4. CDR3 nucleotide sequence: TGTGCCAGCAGCTTAAGGGGTAGCGGGAGCTCCTACAATGAGCAGTTCTTC. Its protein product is CASSLRGSGSSYNEQFF.

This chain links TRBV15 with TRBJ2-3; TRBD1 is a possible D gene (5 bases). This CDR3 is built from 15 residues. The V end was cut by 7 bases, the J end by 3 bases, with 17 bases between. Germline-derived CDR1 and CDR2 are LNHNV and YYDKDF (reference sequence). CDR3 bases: TGTGCCACCATGCAGGGTAAGTGGATAACAGATACGCAGTATTTT. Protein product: CATMQGKWITDTQYF.

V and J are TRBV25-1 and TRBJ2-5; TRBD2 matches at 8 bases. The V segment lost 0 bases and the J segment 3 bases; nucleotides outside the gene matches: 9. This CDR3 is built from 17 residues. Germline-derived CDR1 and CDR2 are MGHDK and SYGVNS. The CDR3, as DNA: TGTGCCAGCAGTGAATATCGGGGGGGGCTGGGTGAAGAGACCCAGTACTTC. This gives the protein CASSEYRGGLGEETQYF.

The CDR3 region is CASSLTGRGYGYTF. The CDR3 DNA reads TGTGCCAGCAGCTTAACAGGGAGGGGATATGGCTACACCTTC. The rearrangement links TRBV7-3 to TRBJ1-2, with D maybe TRBD1 (5 bases). Trimming took off 0 bases at V and 5 bases at J, with 10 bases between the two ends. The CDR3 runs 14 residues. CDR1 is SGHTA, CDR2 FQGTGA, per germline. Filled out from reference TRBV7-3 and TRBJ1-2, the complete variable domain reads GAGVSQTPSNKVTEKGKYVELRCDPISGHTALYWYRQSLGQGPEFLIYFQGTGAADDSGLPNDRFFAVRPEGSVSTLKIQRTERGDSAVYLCASSLTGRGYGYTFGSGTRLTVV.

CDR3 coding DNA: TGTGCCAGCAGTTCCAGTTTGAACACTGAAGCTTTCTTT. The encoded protein is CASSSSLNTEAFF. The chain has TRBV27 and TRBJ1-1, with D unclear. Germline CDR1 is MNHEY and CDR2 is SMNVEV (reference sequence). V dropped 4 bases and J dropped 0 bases, with 6 bases sitting between them. This CDR3 has 13 residues.

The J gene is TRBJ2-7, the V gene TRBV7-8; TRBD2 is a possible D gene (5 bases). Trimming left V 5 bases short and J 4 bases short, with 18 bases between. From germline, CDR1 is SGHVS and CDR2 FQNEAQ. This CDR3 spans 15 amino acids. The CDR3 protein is CASSPGLPIQYEQYF. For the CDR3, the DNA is TGTGCCAGCAGCCCTGGACTTCCCATTCAATACGAGCAGTACTTC. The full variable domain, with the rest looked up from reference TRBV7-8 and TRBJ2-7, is GAGVSQSPRYKVAKRGQDVALRCDPISGHVSLFWYQQALGQGPEFLTYFQNEAQLDKSGLPSDRFFAERPEGSVSTLKIQRTQQEDSAVYLCASSPGLPIQYEQYFGPGTRLTVT.

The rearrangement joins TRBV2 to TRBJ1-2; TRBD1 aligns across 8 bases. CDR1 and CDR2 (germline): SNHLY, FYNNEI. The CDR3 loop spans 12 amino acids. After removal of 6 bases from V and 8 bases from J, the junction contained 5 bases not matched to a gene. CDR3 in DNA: TGTGCCAGCAGGGACAGGGCGGGAGGCTACACCTTC. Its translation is CASRDRAGGYTF.

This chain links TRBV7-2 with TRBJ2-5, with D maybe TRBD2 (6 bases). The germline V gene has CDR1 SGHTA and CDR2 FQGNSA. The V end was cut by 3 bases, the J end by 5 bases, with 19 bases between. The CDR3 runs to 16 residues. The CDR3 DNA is TGTGCCAGCAGCTTGCTTCTAGCGCCCCGAGGGGAGACCCAGTACTTC. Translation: CASSLLLAPRGETQYF.